The 15 T cell receptor beta chains presented below share a single source sample, sequenced in a study of cytomegalovirus exposure and HLA in healthy donors (dated by TCRdb to the late 2010s). The library came from the immunoSEQ multiplex PCR assay. For the multiplex PCR, a mixture combining 60 forward primers for TCR Vbeta segments and 13 reverse primers for TCR Jbeta segments was used. Held by TCRdb, this immuneACCESS table contains in-frame sequences only and omits some clones. Under half of the omission traces to an unresolved V gene where checked; the cause of the rest is unknown. Across this sample there are roughly 200,000 clones, with around 80% seen only once. Clones ranked in the top ten supply approximately 2% of the sample. The sample consisted of PBMCs. Source of these receptors: a man aged 25 to 40 in good health and CMV-seronegative.

V is TRBV7-9 and J is TRBJ2-1, with D possibly TRBD2 on 6 matching bases. V dropped 5 bases and J dropped 8 bases, with 22 bases sitting between them. Germline values: CDR1 SEHNR, CDR2 FQNEAQ (reference sequence). The length of the CDR3 is 16 residues. The CDR3 DNA is TGTGCCAGCAGCCCACTCGGGGGAAGGGATATCCATGAGCAGTTCTTC. Encoded protein: CASSPLGGRDIHEQFF.

V usage is TRBV27 and J usage is TRBJ2-7, with D possibly matching TRBD2 (5 bases). Germline CDR1 MNHEY, CDR2 SMNVEV (reference sequence). V lost 5 bases and J lost 0, with 14 bases in between. CDR3 length: 15 amino acids. CDR3 in amino acids: CASSALDWNSYEQYF. For the CDR3, the DNA is TGTGCCAGCAGTGCGCTGGACTGGAACTCCTACGAGCAGTACTTC.

The chain recombines TRBV28 with TRBJ1-1; 9 positions agree with TRBD1. V was pared by 5 bases and J by 1 base, with 17 bases of the junction left unmatched. Germline V gene lookup returns CDR1 MDHEN and CDR2 SYDVKM. This CDR3 comprises 19 residues. The CDR3: CASSASRRDRASRNTEAFF. The CDR3 DNA reads as TGTGCCAGCAGTGCTTCGCGACGGGACAGGGCCTCTAGGAACACTGAAGCTTTCTTT.

The J gene is TRBJ2-5, the V gene TRBV7-8; 9 nucleotides line up with TRBD1. The J call may be incorrect, as the DNA end agrees better with TRBJ2-7. This CDR3 spans 15 amino acids. CDR1 and CDR2 from the germline V gene are SGHVS and FQNEAQ. CDR3 amino acids: CASSLRTGVTYEQYF. CDR3 bases: TGTGCCAGCAGCCTACGGACAGGGGTTACCTACGAGCAGTACTTC.

Worth noting for this clone: A read error may account for a junction end that differs from germline. V usage is TRBV7-7 and J usage is TRBJ2-7; 8 bases are shared with TRBD1. Germline values: CDR1 SSHAT, CDR2 FNYEAQ (reference sequence). This CDR3 is 15 amino acids long. The CDR3 sequence is CASSLDQGASYEQYF. The CDR3 DNA sequence: TGTGCTAGCAGCTTAGATCAGGGGGCTAGTTACGAGCAGTACTTC. The complete variable domain, with remaining parts taken from reference TRBV7-7 and TRBJ2-7, reads GAGVSQSPRYKVTKRGQDVTLRCDPISSHATLYWYQQALGQGPEFLTYFNYEAQPDKSGLPSDRFSAERPEGSISTLTIQRTEQRDSAMYRCASSLDQGASYEQYFGPGTRLTVT.

Only one count was recorded for this clone. The rearrangement joins TRBV7-2 to TRBJ2-2, with D possibly matching TRBD2 (5 bases). Trimming left V 4 bases short and J 6 bases short, with 9 bases between. The germline gives CDR1 SGHTA, CDR2 FQGNSA. This CDR3 has 13 residues. This chain's CDR3 is CASSSSTAGELFF. The DNA for the CDR3 is TGTGCCAGCAGCTCTAGCACGGCCGGGGAGCTGTTTTTT. Drawing the rest from reference TRBV7-2 and TRBJ2-2, the complete variable domain is GAGVSQSPSNKVTEKGKDVELRCDPISGHTALYWYRQSLGQGLEFLIYFQGNSAPDKSGLPSDRFSAERTGGSVSTLTIQRTQQEDSAVYLCASSSSTAGELFFGEGSRLTVL.

This sequence joins TRBV5-1 and TRBJ2-3, with D possibly TRBD1 on 6 matching bases. Germline lookup yields CDR1 SGHRS and CDR2 YFSETQ. CDR3 length: 15 amino acids. V lost 3 bases and J 3 bases, leaving 14 bases between the germline ends. CDR3 sequence: CASSWFNDRTDTQYF. The CDR3 coding sequence is TGCGCCAGCAGCTGGTTCAATGACAGGACAGATACGCAGTATTTT.

CDR3: CASRTVSYEQYF. The CDR3 DNA follows: TGTGCCAGCAGAACAGTCTCCTACGAGCAGTACTTC. The chain has TRBV28 and TRBJ2-7, with D unclear. This CDR3 has 12 residues. Trimming removed 6 bases from V and 0 bases from J, with 6 bases in between. The germline V gene has CDR1 MDHEN and CDR2 SYDVKM.

V gene TRBV5-5 combines with J gene TRBJ1-2, with D possibly being TRBD1 (5 bases). This CDR3 has 13 amino acids. Germline V gene data show CDR1 as SGHKS and CDR2 as YYEKEE (reference sequence). V gave up 2 bases and J gave up 6 bases, with 11 bases separating them. This CDR3 reads CASSFLQGDGYTF. CDR3 nucleotides: TGTGCCAGCAGCTTCTTACAAGGGGATGGCTACACCTTC.

The chain carries TRBV27 and TRBJ1-5; D call uncertain. CDR1 and CDR2 (germline): MNHEY, SMNVEV (reference sequence). The CDR3 consists of 14 residues. Deletions cut 3 bases from V and 0 bases from J, with 6 bases between. The DNA for the CDR3 is TGTGCCAGCAGTTTTATCGGTAGCAATCAGCCCCAGCATTTT. This codes for CASSFIGSNQPQHF.

As concerns this clone: The limits of the CDR3 on the DNA are not certain, so only TCRdb's listed CDR3 is given. V usage is TRBV21-1 and J usage is TRBJ2-7; the D call of TRBD1 is as the table states it, not checked on the DNA. TRBV21-1 is reported as a pseudogene. The CDR3 is 15 amino acids in total, end residues counted. CDR3 region: CASSKVGAGSYEQYF.

V is TRBV7-2 and J is TRBJ2-1; 8 bases match TRBD2. The germline gives CDR1 SGHTA, CDR2 FQGNSA. V gave up 5 bases and J gave up 1 base; unmatched junction bases: 4. This CDR3 spans 15 amino acids. Written as DNA, the CDR3 is TGTGCCAGCAGCACCAGCGGGAGTTCCTACAATGAGCAGTTCTTC. This gives the protein CASSTSGSSYNEQFF. The variable domain in full, completed from reference TRBV7-2 and TRBJ2-1, reads GAGVSQSPSNKVTEKGKDVELRCDPISGHTALYWYRQSLGQGLEFLIYFQGNSAPDKSGLPSDRFSAERTGGSVSTLTIQRTQQEDSAVYLCASSTSGSSYNEQFFGPGTRLTVL.

The genes are TRBV28 and TRBJ2-7, with 11 bases identical to TRBD2. CDR1 and CDR2 (germline): MDHEN, SYDVKM. Trimming removed 6 bases from V and 4 bases from J; junction bases left unmatched: 5. The CDR3 covers 14 residues. CDR3 region: CASSISGRAYEQYF. The CDR3 DNA follows: TGTGCCAGCAGCATTAGCGGGAGGGCATACGAGCAGTACTTC.

The chain is built from TRBV21-1 and TRBJ2-1; TRBD1, the D gene given by the table, was not confirmed from the DNA. TRBV21-1 is recorded as a pseudogene. There are 17 residues in the CDR3. The CDR3 loop is CASSKRAGDRGYNEQFF. CDR3 DNA sequence: TGTGCCAGCAGCAAAAGGGCGGGGGACAGGGGTTACAATGAGCAGTTCTTC.

This chain connects TRBV6-1 to TRBJ2-7; possible D gene TRBD1, 5 bases. The ends were cut back, 5 bases at V and 4 bases at J, with 12 bases in the middle. There are 13 residues in the CDR3. Germline lookup yields CDR1 MNHNS and CDR2 SASEGT. CDR3 region: CASSTQEGYEQYF. CDR3 coding DNA: TGTGCCAGCAGTACACAGGAAGGGTACGAGCAGTACTTC.